What follows are 2 T cell receptor beta chains derived from one specimen sequenced in a study of blood T cell repertoires in COVID-19 (dated by TCRdb to the early 2020s). The library was prepared using the immunoSEQ multiplex PCR assay. In TCRdb, the immuneACCESS table is reduced to in-frame sequences with V and J assigned. These tables do not hold every clone; where another copy was compared, an unresolved V gene accounts for under half, and the others remain unexplained. Here the sample has around 220,000 clones; approximately 79% occur a single time. The ten top clones hold roughly 4% of the sample. Sequencing input: peripheral blood. The source is a woman between 35 and 50 years old with active or convalescent COVID-19.

This clone was found once. J is TRBJ2-3 and V is TRBV12-3 or TRBV12-4, with D perhaps TRBD2 (6 bases). The CDR3 spans 12 residues. Trimming removed 6 bases at V and 5 bases at J, with 9 bases between. CDR3 nucleotides: TGTGCCAGCAGAACGGAGGGAGATACGCAGTATTTT. Translation: CASRTEGDTQYF.

The V and J genes are TRBV5-1 and TRBJ1-2; 7 nucleotides match TRBD1. This CDR3 has 13 amino acids. V shed 4 bases and J 13 bases; nucleotides not matched to a gene: 13. Germline CDR1 is SGHRS and CDR2 is YFSETQ. The CDR3 is CASSADQTGAFTF. The CDR3 coding sequence is TGCGCCAGCAGCGCAGACCAAACAGGGGCCTTCACCTTC.